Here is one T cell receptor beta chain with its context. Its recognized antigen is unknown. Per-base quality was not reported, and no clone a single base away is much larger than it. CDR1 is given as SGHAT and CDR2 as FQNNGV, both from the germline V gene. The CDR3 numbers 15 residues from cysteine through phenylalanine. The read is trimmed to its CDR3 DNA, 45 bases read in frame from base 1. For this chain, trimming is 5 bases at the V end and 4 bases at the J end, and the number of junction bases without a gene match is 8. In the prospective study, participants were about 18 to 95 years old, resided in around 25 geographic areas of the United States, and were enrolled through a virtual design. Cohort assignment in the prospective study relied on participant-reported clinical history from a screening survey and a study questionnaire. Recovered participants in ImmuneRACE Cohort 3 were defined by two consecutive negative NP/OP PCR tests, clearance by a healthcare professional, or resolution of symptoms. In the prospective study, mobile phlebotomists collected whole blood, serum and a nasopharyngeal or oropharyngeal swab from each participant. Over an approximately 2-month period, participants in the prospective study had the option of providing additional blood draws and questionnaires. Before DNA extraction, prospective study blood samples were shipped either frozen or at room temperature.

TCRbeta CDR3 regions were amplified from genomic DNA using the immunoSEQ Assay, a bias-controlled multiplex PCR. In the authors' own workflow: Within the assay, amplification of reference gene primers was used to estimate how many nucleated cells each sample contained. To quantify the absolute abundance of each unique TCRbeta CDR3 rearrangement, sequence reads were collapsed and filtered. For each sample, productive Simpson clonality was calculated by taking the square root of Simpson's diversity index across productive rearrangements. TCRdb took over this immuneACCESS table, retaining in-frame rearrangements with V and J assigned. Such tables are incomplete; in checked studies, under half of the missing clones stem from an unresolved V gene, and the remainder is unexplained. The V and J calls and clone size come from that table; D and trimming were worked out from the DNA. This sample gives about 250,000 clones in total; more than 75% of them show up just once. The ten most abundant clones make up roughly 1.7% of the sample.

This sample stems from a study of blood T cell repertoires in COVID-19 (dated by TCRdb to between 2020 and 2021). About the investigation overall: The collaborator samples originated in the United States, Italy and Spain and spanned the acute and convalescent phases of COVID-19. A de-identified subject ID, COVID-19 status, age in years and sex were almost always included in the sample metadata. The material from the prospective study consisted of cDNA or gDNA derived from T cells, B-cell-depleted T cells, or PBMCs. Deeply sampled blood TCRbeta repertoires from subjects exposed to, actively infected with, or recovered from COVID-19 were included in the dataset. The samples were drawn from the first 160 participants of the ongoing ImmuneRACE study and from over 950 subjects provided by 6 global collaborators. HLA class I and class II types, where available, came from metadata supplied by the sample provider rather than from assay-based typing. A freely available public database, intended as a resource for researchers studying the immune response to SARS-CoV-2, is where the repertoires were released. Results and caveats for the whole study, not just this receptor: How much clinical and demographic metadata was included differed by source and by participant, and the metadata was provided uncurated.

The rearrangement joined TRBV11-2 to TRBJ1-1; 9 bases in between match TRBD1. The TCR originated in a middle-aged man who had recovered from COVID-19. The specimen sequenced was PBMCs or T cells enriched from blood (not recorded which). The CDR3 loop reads CASSTRTGAGTEAFF. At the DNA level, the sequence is TGTGCCAGCAGCACTCGGACAGGGGCTGGCACTGAAGCTTTCTTT.